The T cell receptor (beta chain) described here comes from a study of cytomegalovirus exposure and HLA in healthy donors. The study, taken as a whole, reports: Specificity of a few CMV-associated chains for CMV antigens was verified in vitro.

This CDR3 contains 12 residues. The germline V gene encodes CDR1 MDHEN and CDR2 SYDVKM. Trimming removed 6 bases at V and 8 bases at J, with 13 bases between. Vbeta (60) and Jbeta (13) primers were used in the PCR. Sequenced by immunoSEQ multiplex PCR; TCRdb stores in-frame clones only, minus some. The sample includes under 200,000 clones, 82% seen only once; the top ten take approximately 1.6%. With regard to this clone: The antigen is not known.

The source of this sequence is a girl aged 10-17 years in good health and CMV-seropositive. V is TRBV28 and J is TRBJ1-2; D may be TRBD1 (5 bases). The source material was PBMCs. The DNA for the CDR3 is TGTGCCAGCAGGGGAGCGGGGGAGGGCTACACCTTC. This sequence encodes CASRGAGEGYTF.